The clone carrying this T cell receptor (beta chain) was recorded a few times. The authors amplified TCR beta CDR3 regions from RNA transcripts. HTBI-primed first-round RT-PCR preceded second-round multiplex PCR. A single record per CDR3 protein comes from TCRdb applying MiXCR to the multiplex PCR reads. The table includes 600,000 to 950,000 distinct CDR3 sequences, approximately 40% detected once. This entry is derived from a study of Graves' ophthalmopathy and Graves' hyperthyroidism. Trimming removed 5 bases at V and 1 base at J, with 12 bases between. The CDR3 contains 15 residues. Germline V gives CDR1 SGHTA, CDR2 FQGTGA.

Sequencing was carried out using peripheral blood. This sequence originates from an adult man with Graves' ophthalmopathy. The chain couples TRBV7-3 to TRBJ1-3, with D perhaps matching TRBD1 (5 bases). CDR3 nucleotide sequence: TGTGCCAGCAGCCGGGACGGCAAATCTGGAAACACCATATATTTT. It encodes CASSRDGKSGNTIYF. Drawing the rest from reference TRBV7-3 and TRBJ1-3, the complete variable domain is GAGVSQTPSNKVTEKGKYVELRCDPISGHTALYWYRQSLGQGPEFLIYFQGTGAADDSGLPNDRFFAVRPEGSVSTLKIQRTERGDSAVYLCASSRDGKSGNTIYFGEGSWLTVV.